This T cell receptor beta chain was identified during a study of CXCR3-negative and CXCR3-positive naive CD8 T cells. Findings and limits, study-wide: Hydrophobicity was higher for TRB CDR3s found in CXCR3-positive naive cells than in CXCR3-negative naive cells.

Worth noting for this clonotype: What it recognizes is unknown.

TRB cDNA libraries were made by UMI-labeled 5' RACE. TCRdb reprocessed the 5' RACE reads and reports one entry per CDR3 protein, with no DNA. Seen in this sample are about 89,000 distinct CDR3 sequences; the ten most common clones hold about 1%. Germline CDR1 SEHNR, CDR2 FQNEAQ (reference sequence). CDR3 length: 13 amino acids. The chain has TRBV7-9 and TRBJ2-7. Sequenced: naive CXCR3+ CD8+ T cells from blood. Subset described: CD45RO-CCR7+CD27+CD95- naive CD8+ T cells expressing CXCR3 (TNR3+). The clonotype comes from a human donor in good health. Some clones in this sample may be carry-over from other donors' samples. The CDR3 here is CASSLSNLYEQYF. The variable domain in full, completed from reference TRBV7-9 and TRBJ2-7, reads DTGVSQNPRHKITKRGQNVTFRCDPISEHNRLYWYRQTLGQGPEFLTYFQNEAQLEKSRLLSDRFSAERPKGSFSTLEIQRTEQGDSAMYLCASSLSNLYEQYFGPGTRLTVT.